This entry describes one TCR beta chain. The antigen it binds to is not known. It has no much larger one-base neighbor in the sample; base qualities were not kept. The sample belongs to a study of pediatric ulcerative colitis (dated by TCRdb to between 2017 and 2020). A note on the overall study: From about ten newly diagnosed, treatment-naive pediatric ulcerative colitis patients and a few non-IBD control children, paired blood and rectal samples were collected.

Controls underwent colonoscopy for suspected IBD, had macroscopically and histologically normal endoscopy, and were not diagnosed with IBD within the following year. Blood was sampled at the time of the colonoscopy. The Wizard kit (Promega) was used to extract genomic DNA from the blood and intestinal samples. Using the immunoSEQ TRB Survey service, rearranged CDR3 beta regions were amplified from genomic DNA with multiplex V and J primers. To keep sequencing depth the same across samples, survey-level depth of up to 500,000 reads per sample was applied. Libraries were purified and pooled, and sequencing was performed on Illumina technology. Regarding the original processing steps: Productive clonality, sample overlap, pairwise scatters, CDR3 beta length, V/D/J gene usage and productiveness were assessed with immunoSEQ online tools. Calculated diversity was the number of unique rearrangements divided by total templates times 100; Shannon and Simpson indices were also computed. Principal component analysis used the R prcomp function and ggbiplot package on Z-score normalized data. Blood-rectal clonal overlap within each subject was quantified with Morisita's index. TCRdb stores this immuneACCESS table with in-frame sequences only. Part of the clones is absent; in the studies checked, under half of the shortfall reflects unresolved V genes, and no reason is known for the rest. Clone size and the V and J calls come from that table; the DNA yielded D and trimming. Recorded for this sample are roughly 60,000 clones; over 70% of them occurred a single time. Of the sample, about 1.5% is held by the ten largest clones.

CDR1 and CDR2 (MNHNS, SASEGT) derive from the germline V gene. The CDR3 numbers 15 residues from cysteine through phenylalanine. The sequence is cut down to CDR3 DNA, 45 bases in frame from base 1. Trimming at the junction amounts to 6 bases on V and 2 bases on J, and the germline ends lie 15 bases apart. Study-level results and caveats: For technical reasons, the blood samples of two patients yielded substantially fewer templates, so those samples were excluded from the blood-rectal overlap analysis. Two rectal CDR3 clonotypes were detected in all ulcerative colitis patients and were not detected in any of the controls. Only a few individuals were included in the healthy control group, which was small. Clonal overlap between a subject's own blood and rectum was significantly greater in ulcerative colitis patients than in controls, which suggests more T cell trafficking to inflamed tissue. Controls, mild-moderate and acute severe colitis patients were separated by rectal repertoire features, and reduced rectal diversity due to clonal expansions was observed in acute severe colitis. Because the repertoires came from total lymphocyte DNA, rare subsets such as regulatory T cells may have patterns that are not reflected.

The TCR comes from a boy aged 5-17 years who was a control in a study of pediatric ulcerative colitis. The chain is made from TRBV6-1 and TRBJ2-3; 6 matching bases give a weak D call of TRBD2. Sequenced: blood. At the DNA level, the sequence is TGTGCCAGCAGCCCGTGGGGCGGGGCCACAGATACGCAGTATTTT. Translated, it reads CASSPWGGATDTQYF.